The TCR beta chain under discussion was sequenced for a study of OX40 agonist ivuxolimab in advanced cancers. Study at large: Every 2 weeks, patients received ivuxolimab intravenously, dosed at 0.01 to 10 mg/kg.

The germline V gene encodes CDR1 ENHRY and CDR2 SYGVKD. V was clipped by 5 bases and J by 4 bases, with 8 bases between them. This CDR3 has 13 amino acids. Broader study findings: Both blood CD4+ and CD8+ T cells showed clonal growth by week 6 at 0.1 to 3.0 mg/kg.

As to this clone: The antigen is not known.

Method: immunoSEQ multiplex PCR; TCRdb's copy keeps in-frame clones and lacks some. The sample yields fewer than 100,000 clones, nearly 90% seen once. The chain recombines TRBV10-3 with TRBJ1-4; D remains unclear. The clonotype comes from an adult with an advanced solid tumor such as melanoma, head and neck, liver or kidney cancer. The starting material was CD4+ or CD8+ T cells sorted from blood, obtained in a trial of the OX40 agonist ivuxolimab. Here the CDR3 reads CAISPGSNEKLFF. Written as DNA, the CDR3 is TGTGCCATCAGTCCCGGGAGTAATGAAAAACTGTTTTTT.